The subject of this entry is one T cell receptor beta chain. CDR1 and CDR2 (germline): SGHKS, YYEKEE (reference sequence). Trimming took 4 bases from V and 3 from J; bases not matched to a gene: 9. The CDR3 is made up of 15 amino acids. The sample belongs to a study of shared clonotypes between healthy human individuals. Sorted-subset replicate PCR reactions contained roughly 190 ng DNA, corresponding to tens of thousands of T cell genomes. The repertoire was sequenced with immunoSEQ multiplex PCR; TCRdb's copy has only in-frame clones and lacks some. The sample yields about 2,500,000 clones, 85% to 95% seen once.

The rearrangement links TRBV5-5 to TRBJ1-1; TRBD1 aligns across 7 bases. The receptor's source is a man between 18 and 29 years old in good health. Sequenced material: naive CD4+ T cells sorted from blood. Subset in this sample: CD45RA+ positively selected. CDR3 nucleotides: TGTGCCAGCAGCCCGAGACAGGGTACGGACACTGAAGCTTTCTTT. Its translation: CASSPRQGTDTEAFF.